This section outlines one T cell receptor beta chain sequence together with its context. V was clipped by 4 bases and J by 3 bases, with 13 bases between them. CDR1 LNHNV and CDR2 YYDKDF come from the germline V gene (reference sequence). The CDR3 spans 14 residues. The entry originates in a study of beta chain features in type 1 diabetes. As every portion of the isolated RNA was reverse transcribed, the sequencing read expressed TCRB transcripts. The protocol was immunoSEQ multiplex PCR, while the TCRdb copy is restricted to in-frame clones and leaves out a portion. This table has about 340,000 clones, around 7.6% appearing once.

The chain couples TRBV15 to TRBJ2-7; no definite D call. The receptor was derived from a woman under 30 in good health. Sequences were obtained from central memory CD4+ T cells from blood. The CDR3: CATSNSPLDYEQYF. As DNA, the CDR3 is TGTGCCACCAGCAATTCTCCTCTTGACTACGAGCAGTACTTC.